This TCR beta chain came from a study of blood T cell repertoires in COVID-19. Study summary: From the United States, Italy and Spain came samples of acute and convalescent COVID-19. T cells, B-cell-depleted T cells, or PBMCs supplied cDNA or gDNA.

The protocol was immunoSEQ multiplex PCR, while the TCRdb copy is restricted to in-frame clones and leaves out a portion. This sample has under 45,000 clones; over 70% occur once, and the top ten carry just over 3%. The CDR3 has 15 amino acids. Trimming took 4 bases from V and 2 from J, leaving 12 bases between them. Germline V CDR1 and CDR2: MNHEY, SVGAGI. The chain links TRBV6-5 to TRBJ1-5; perhaps TRBD1 as D (5 bases). The sequenced sample was peripheral blood. The TCR originated in a man aged 65 to 85 with COVID-19, enrolled during active disease. The CDR3: CASSLIGGGNQPQHF. CDR3 nucleotide sequence: TGTGCCAGCAGTTTAATCGGAGGGGGCAATCAGCCCCAGCATTTT.